This T cell receptor (beta chain) was found in a study of radiotherapy plus CTLA-4 blockade in lung cancer. Whole-study findings and limits: The best prediction of response reportedly came from early blood T cell clone dynamics, with interferon-beta. The study found tumor-derived TCR clones expanded in blood after radiotherapy plus ipilimumab.

The assay was immunoSEQ multiplex PCR, and TCRdb's table has in-frame clones only and misses some. The table includes some 98,000 clones, roughly four fifths detected once. The trim removed 2 bases at V and 4 bases at J, leaving 2 bases unmatched. Germline CDR1 reads MNHNS; CDR2 reads SASEGT. This CDR3 has 16 residues. Note on this clone: Its target is not known.

The chain links TRBV6-1 to TRBJ2-3; TRBD2 aligns across 14 bases. The sample here was peripheral blood, taken from a patient treated with radiotherapy plus ipilimumab. This TCR came from a human donor with non-small cell lung cancer who had a partial response to radiotherapy plus ipilimumab. Written as DNA, the CDR3 is TGTGCCAGCAGTGAAAGGGGACTAGCGGGAGCAGATACGCAGTATTTT. This encodes CASSERGLAGADTQYF.